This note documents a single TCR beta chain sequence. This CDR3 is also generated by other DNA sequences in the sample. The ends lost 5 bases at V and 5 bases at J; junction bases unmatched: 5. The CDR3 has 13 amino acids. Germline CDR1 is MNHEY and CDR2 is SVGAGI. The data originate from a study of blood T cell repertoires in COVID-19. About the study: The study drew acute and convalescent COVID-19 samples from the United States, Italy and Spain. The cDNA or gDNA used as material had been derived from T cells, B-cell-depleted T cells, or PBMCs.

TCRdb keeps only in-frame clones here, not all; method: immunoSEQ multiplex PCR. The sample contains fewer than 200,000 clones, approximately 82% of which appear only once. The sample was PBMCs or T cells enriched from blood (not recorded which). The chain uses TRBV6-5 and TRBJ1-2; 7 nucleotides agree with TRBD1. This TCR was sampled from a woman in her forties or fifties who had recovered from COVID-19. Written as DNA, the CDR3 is TGTGCCAGCAGTCGGGACAGCTTTTATGGCTACACCTTC. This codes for CASSRDSFYGYTF.